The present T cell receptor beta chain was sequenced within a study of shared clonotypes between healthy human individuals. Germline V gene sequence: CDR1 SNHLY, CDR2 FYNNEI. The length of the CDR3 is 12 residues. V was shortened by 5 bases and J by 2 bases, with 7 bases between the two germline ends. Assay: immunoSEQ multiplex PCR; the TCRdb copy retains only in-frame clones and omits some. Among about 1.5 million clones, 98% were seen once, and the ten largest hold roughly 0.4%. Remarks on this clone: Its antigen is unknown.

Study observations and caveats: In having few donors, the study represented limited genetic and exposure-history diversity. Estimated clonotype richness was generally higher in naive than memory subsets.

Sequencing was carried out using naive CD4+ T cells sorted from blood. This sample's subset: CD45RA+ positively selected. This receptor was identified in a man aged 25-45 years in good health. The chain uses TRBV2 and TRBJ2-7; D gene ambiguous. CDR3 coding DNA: TGTGCCAGCAGTTGGATGGCCTACGAGCAGTACTTC. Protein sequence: CASSWMAYEQYF. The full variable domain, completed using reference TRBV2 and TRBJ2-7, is EPEVTQTPSHQVTQMGQEVILRCVPISNHLYFYWYRQILGQKVEFLVSFYNNEISEKSEIFDDQFSVERPDGSNFTLKIRSTKLEDSAMYFCASSWMAYEQYFGPGTRLTVT.